This is a list of T cell receptor beta chains from one sample in a study of CD8+CD57+ T cells in acquired aplastic anemia. One entry per CDR3 protein results from TCRdb running MiXCR on the reads. The data contain 200,000 to 250,000 distinct CDR3 sequences, over 55% of them singletons. The sequencing sample was made of sorted CD4+, CD8+, or CD8+CD57+ T cells (not recorded which) from PBMCs. The receptors shown here come from a human donor with aplastic anemia. Each CDR3 is given with its conserved first and last residue. A D gene is named only where the DNA matches it firmly. Some rows mark clone size as missing; the rest say once, few, many or name a class of expanded clone.

size	D	V	J	CDR3	DNA
-	-	TRBV5-1	TRBJ2-7	CASSFPGTSYEQYF	TGTGCCAGCAGCTTTCCCGGGACGTCCTACGAGCAGTACTTC
-	-	TRBV6-6	TRBJ2-7	CASSTGQSAYEQYF	TGTGCCAGCAGTACCGGACAGTCTGCCTACGAGCAGTACTTC
-	-	TRBV15	TRBJ2-2	CATSRDWGANTGELFF	TGTGCCACCAGCAGAGATTGGGGGGCGAACACCGGGGAGCTGTTTTTT
-	TRBD2	TRBV9	TRBJ2-6	CASSVTSGGANVLAF	TGTGCCAGCAGCGTTACTAGCGGGGGGGCCAACGTCCTGGCTTTC
-	-	TRBV24-1	TRBJ1-3	CPPSGSGNTIYF	TGCCCCCCGTCTGGCTCTGGAAACACCATATATTTT
-	-	TRBV7-6	TRBJ2-3	CASSLARAPLGTDTQYF	TGTGCCAGCAGCTTAGCCCGTGCCCCCCTCGGGACAGATACGCAGTATTTT
-	-	TRBV6-6	TRBJ2-1	CASTGFGNNEQFF	TGTGCCAGCACTGGGTTCGGGAACAATGAGCAGTTCTTC
-	TRBD2	TRBV18	TRBJ2-7	CASSPRTSYEQYF	TGTGCCAGCTCGCCCAGGACTAGTTACGAGCAGTACTTC
-	-	TRBV2	TRBJ2-7	CASTRGAGFLDEQYF	TGTGCCAGCACTCGAGGGGCAGGGTTTCTCGACGAGCAGTACTTC
-	-	TRBV5-1	TRBJ2-5	CASSSGVDIETQYF	TGCGCCAGCAGCTCGGGGGTGGACATAGAGACCCAGTACTTC
few	-	TRBV15	TRBJ2-1	CATSRAANSYNEQFF	TGTGCCACCAGCAGAGCAGCTAACTCCTACAATGAGCAGTTCTTC
-	-	TRBV9	TRBJ2-7	CASSVSMGSYEQYF	TGTGCCAGCAGCGTATCCATGGGCTCCTACGAGCAGTACTTC
-	TRBD1	TRBV7-3	TRBJ2-5	CASSKGTEETQYF	TGTGCCAGCAGCAAAGGGACAGAAGAGACCCAGTACTTC
-	-	TRBV2	TRBJ2-7	CASSVRNEQYF	TGTGCCAGCAGTGTTAGGAACGAGCAGTACTTC
-	-	TRBV10-2	TRBJ2-7	CASSESLQGAYEQYF	TGCGCCAGCAGTGAGTCCCTACAAGGTGCCTACGAGCAGTACTTC
-	-	TRBV19	TRBJ1-5	CASSDGFDQHF	TGTGCCAGTAGTGACGGGTTTGACCAGCATTTT
-	TRBD1	TRBV7-9	TRBJ2-2	CASSLVWTGEHGELFF	TGTGCCAGCAGCTTAGTTTGGACAGGGGAGCACGGGGAGCTGTTTTTT
-	-	TRBV20-1	TRBJ1-2	CSARDNLPSQGVYYGYTF	TGCAGTGCTAGAGATAACTTGCCGTCCCAAGGGGTCTACTATGGCTACACCTTC
-	-	TRBV7-9	TRBJ1-4	CASSPYGGSNEKLFF	TGTGCCAGCAGCCCCTACGGGGGGTCTAATGAAAAGCTGTTTTTT
many	TRBD1	TRBV5-6	TRBJ1-6	CASSPVTGADSPLHF	TGTGCCAGCAGCCCAGTGACAGGGGCGGATTCACCCCTCCACTTT
-	TRBD2	TRBV7-9	TRBJ2-3	CASSQTLAGGPDTQYF	TGTGCCAGCAGCCAAACCCTAGCGGGAGGTCCAGATACGCAGTATTTT
-	-	TRBV7-2	TRBJ2-7	CASSLGGDRSPHF	TGTGCCAGCAGCTTAGGCGGGGACCGCTCCCCGCACTTC
-	-	TRBV10-3	TRBJ2-2	CAIRDSILSGELFF	TGTGCCATCAGGGACTCCATTCTCTCCGGGGAGCTGTTTTTT
-	-	TRBV10-1	TRBJ1-6	CASTVGEGSPLHF	TGCGCCAGCACAGTAGGGGAAGGATCACCCCTCCACTTT
many	TRBD1	TRBV20-1	TRBJ2-1	CSPWDRNYNEQFF	TGCAGTCCTTGGGACAGGAATTACAATGAGCAGTTCTTC
-	TRBD1	TRBV15	TRBJ1-2	CATSRSRGIQGAMHGYTF	TGTGCCACCAGCAGATCCAGAGGGATACAGGGGGCGATGCATGGCTACACCTTC
many	-	TRBV2	TRBJ1-1	CASSEMGRDHEAFF	TGTGCCAGCAGTGAAATGGGCAGGGATCATGAAGCTTTCTTT
once	TRBD2	TRBV7-3	TRBJ2-1	CASSLLAGANEQFF	TGTGCCAGTAGTTTACTAGCGGGAGCCAATGAGCAGTTCTTC
-	TRBD2	TRBV20-1	TRBJ2-6	CSARDRAGGANVLTF	TGCAGTGCTAGAGATCGAGCGGGGGGGGCCAACGTCCTGACTTTC
-	-	TRBV27	TRBJ1-2	CASSLFGSGGGYTF	TGTGCCAGCAGTTTATTTGGGTCCGGGGGCGGCTACACCTTC
once	-	TRBV7-9	TRBJ2-5	CASSSSGAGGETQYF	TGTGCCAGCAGCTCAAGCGGGGCAGGGGGGGAGACCCAGTACTTC
-	TRBD1	TRBV6-5	TRBJ2-7	CASSYSPGGPISEQYF	TGTGCCAGCAGTTACTCCCCAGGGGGTCCCATCTCCGAGCAGTACTTC
once	TRBD1	TRBV15	TRBJ1-2	CATSRSNFHRGPNYGYTF	TGTGCCACCAGCAGGTCGAACTTCCACAGGGGGCCAAACTATGGCTACACCTTC
-	-	TRBV12-3/TRBV12-4	TRBJ2-1	CASSLVWGNEQFF	TGTGCCAGCAGTTTAGTTTGGGGCAATGAGCAGTTCTTC
-	-	TRBV7-9	TRBJ1-1	CASSFNWGATEAFF	TGTGCCAGCAGTTTTAATTGGGGTGCCACTGAAGCTTTCTTT
-	TRBD2	TRBV7-2	TRBJ2-3	CASSSGLAGGLGTDTQYF	TGTGCCAGCAGCTCGGGACTAGCGGGGGGGCTGGGGACAGATACGCAGTATTTT
-	TRBD1	TRBV15	TRBJ1-2	CATSSYRDRGNYGYTF	TGTGCCACCAGCAGCTATCGGGACAGGGGGAACTATGGCTACACCTTC
-	TRBD1	TRBV5-6	TRBJ2-7	CASSSQGAEQYF	TGTGCCAGCAGTTCACAGGGGGCCGAGCAGTACTTC
-	-	TRBV20-1	TRBJ1-6	CSAHDGRLTSYNSPLHF	TGCAGTGCCCACGATGGGAGACTAACCTCCTATAATTCACCCCTCCACTTT
-	-	TRBV20-1	TRBJ1-2	CSASSGPYGYTF	TGCAGTGCTAGTTCAGGGCCCTATGGCTACACCTTC
-	TRBD1	TRBV20-1	TRBJ2-3	CSARMGQPTDTQYF	TGCAGTGCTAGAATGGGACAGCCTACAGATACGCAGTATTTT
-	-	TRBV19	TRBJ2-3	CASSPNTYTDTQYF	TGTGCCAGTAGTCCAAACACGTACACAGATACGCAGTATTTT
-	-	TRBV29-1	TRBJ1-5	CSVGDGVLGNQPQHF	TGCAGCGTTGGAGATGGGGTATTGGGCAATCAGCCCCAGCATTTT
-	-	TRBV15	TRBJ2-7	CATSGSRGSEQYF	TGTGCCACCAGCGGGTCGAGAGGGTCCGAGCAGTACTTC
many	TRBD2	TRBV11-2	TRBJ2-2	CASSPFSPTSVVGTGELFF	TGTGCCAGCAGCCCTTTCTCCCCCACTAGCGTGGTCGGCACCGGGGAGCTGTTTTTT
-	TRBD2	TRBV7-8	TRBJ2-1	CASSLTGGPSDEQFF	TGTGCCAGCAGCTTGACGGGAGGGCCGTCCGATGAGCAGTTCTTC
-	-	TRBV24-1	TRBJ2-1	CATSDSGASSYNEQFF	TGTGCCACCAGTGATTCGGGGGCGAGCTCCTACAATGAGCAGTTCTTC
-	-	TRBV27	TRBJ2-7	CASKDIAGSSYEQYF	TGTGCCAGCAAGGATATTGCGGGGAGCTCCTACGAGCAGTACTTC
-	-	TRBV24-1	TRBJ2-5	CATSDLGSEETQYF	TGTGCCACCAGTGATTTGGGCAGCGAAGAGACCCAGTACTTC
-	-	TRBV20-1	TRBJ2-1	CSAIQTWGLDEQFF	TGCAGTGCCATTCAGACTTGGGGGTTGGATGAGCAGTTCTTC
-	-	TRBV9	TRBJ2-7	CASSPGRSTYEQYF	TGTGCCAGCAGCCCGGGACGGTCGACCTACGAGCAGTACTTC
-	-	TRBV5-4	TRBJ1-2	CASSYGDSNYGYTF	TGTGCCAGCAGTTATGGGGACTCTAACTATGGCTACACCTTC
once	-	TRBV29-1	TRBJ1-1	CSVGDVGEAFF	TGCAGCGTTGGGGACGTCGGTGAAGCTTTCTTT